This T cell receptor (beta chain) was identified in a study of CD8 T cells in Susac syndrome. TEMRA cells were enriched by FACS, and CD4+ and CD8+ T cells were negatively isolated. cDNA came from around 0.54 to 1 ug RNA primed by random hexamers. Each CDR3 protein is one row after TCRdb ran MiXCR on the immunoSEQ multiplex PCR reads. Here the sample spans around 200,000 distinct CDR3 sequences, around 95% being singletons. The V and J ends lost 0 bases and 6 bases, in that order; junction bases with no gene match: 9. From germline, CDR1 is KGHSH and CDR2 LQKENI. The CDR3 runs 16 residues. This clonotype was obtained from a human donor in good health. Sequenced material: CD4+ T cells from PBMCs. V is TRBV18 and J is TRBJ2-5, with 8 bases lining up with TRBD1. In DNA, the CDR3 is TGTGCCAGCTCACCACCGGTGTTACAGGGGGGAAAGACCCAGTACTTC. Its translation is CASSPPVLQGGKTQYF. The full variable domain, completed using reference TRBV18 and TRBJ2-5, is NAGVMQNPRHLVRRRGQEARLRCSPMKGHSHVYWYRQLPEEGLKFMVYLQKENIIDESGMPKERFSAEFPKEGPSILRIQQVVRGDSAAYFCASSPPVLQGGKTQYFGPGTRLLVL.